A single TCR beta chain is shown here with its context. The CDR3 consists of 16 residues. With V trimmed by 1 base and J by 10 bases, 8 bases remained unmatched. Germline V gene lookup returns CDR1 SGHAT and CDR2 FQDESV (reference sequence). This record comes from a study of control samples from healthy donors and cancer patients. TCRdb's table, derived via immunoSEQ multiplex PCR, lists solely in-frame clones and lacks some. This sample has 100,000 to 120,000 clones, with 88% found just once. Sequenced input: PBMCs. This TCR came from a woman aged 55-70 years with lung cancer. The rearrangement uses TRBV11-1 and TRBJ2-3; 13 nucleotides agree with TRBD2. Here the CDR3 DNA reads TGTGCCAGCAGCTTAGTCCAGACTAGCGGGGGGACCGCGCAGTATTTT. Protein sequence: CASSLVQTSGGTAQYF.